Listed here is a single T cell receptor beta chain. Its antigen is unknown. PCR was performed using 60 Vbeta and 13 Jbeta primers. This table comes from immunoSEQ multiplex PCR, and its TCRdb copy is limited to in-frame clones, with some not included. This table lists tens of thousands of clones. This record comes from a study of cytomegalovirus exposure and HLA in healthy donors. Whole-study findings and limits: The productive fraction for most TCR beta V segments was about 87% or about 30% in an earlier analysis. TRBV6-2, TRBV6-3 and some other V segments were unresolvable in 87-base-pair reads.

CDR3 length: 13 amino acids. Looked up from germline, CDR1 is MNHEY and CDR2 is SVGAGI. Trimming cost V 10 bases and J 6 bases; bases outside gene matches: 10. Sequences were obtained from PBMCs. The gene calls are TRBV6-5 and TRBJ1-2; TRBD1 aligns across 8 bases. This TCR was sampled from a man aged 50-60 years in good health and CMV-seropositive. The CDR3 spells CATSDQGADGYTF. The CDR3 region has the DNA TGTGCCACTTCTGACCAGGGGGCGGATGGCTACACCTTC.